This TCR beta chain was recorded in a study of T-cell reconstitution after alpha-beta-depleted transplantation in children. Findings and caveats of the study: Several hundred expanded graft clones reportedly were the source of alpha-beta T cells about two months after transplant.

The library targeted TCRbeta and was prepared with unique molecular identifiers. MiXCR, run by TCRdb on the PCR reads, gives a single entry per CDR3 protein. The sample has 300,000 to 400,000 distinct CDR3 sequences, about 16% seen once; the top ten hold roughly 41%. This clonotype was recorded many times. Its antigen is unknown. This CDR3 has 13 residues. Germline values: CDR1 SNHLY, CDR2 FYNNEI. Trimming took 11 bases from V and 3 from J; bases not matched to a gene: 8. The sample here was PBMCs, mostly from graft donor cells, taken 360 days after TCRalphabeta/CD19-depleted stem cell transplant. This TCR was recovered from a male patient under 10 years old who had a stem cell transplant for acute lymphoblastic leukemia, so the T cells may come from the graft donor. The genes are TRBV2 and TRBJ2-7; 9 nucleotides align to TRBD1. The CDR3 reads CAGSRDRDYEQYF. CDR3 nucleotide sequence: TGTGCCGGTAGTAGGGACAGGGACTACGAGCAGTACTTC.